This note documents a single T cell receptor beta chain sequence. The PCR employed 60 Vbeta primers together with 13 Jbeta primers. The protocol was immunoSEQ multiplex PCR, while the TCRdb copy is restricted to in-frame clones and leaves out a portion. The table includes tens of thousands of clones, 70% to 80% detected once. These data originate in a study of cytomegalovirus exposure and HLA in healthy donors. The V and J ends lost 0 bases and 10 bases respectively, with 15 bases between them. The germline CDR1 and CDR2 sequences are SGHVS and FQNEAQ. This CDR3 has 15 amino acids. The sequencing sample was made of PBMCs. V is TRBV7-8 and J is TRBJ1-4; no reliable D call. The receptor was derived from a female donor in good health and CMV-seronegative. CDR3: CASSLARVGNSKLFF. The CDR3 DNA reads as TGTGCCAGCAGCTTAGCGCGGGTAGGGAACTCAAAACTGTTTTTT.